The source of this TCR beta chain is a study of Ad26.COV2.S vaccination and SARS-CoV-2 variants. Study-wide background: As a participant in COV1001, the donor was in the Ad26.COV2.S trial arm.

Comments on this clone: What it binds is unknown.

General observations from the study: Placebo recipients trailed vaccine recipients in spike-specific TCR breadth.

Treatment meaning: around 19 received Ad26.COV2.S at low or high dose, single or two shots; about 5 received placebo; per-sample allocation not given. Day 63 following the first vaccine or placebo injection was when the samples were taken. The method was immunoSEQ multiplex PCR; TCRdb's version includes in-frame clones alone and lacks a portion of them. In the table there are some 300,000 clones, 85% to 90% of which are singletons. Looked up from germline, CDR1 is KGHSH and CDR2 is LQKENI. This CDR3 has 15 amino acids. With V trimmed by 6 bases and J by 7 bases, 9 bases remained unmatched. The TCR sequence derives from a person aged 18-60 years who received the Ad26.COV2.S COVID-19 vaccine or a placebo. The sample consisted of peripheral blood, taken in a trial of Ad26.COV2.S vaccine versus placebo. The chain joins TRBV18 to TRBJ2-1; TRBD1 agrees at 10 bases. CDR3 bases: TGTGCCAGCTCGCAGGGGGGACAGGGGAGGAATGAGCAGTTCTTC. Residues: CASSQGGQGRNEQFF.